The entry that follows covers one T cell receptor beta chain sequence. Antigen: not known. The sample is drawn from a study of cytomegalovirus exposure and HLA in healthy donors. In the study overall: An earlier analysis found around 120 million unique TCR beta sequences from 150 million to 200 million T cells. Study outcomes and limitations: The dataset shows that most TCR sequences were rare, while some public TCRs occurred in many donors. In all likelihood, a cluster of highly shared sequence variants was a sequencing artifact.

The CDR3 has 16 amino acids. CDR1 and CDR2 (germline): LNHDA, SQIVND (reference sequence). V lost 3 bases and J lost 4; bases outside the gene matches: 9. Those who donated were healthy bone marrow donors. In the PCR, 60 Vbeta and 13 Jbeta primers were used. TCRdb's table, derived via immunoSEQ multiplex PCR, lists solely in-frame clones and lacks some. The sample includes roughly 180,000 clones, approximately 80% of them seen just once. The sequencing sample was made of PBMCs. V gene TRBV19 combines with J gene TRBJ2-3, with 8 bases fitting TRBD1. This TCR was sampled from a boy under 10 years old in good health and CMV-seronegative. The CDR3 DNA follows: TGTGCCAGTAGTATTGATGCGGCAGGGGGCTCAGATACGCAGTATTTT. It encodes CASSIDAAGGSDTQYF.